These 6 T cell receptor beta chains originate from one sample sequenced in a study of T cells in Graves' hyperthyroidism and ophthalmopathy. Amplified TCR beta CDR3 regions derived from RNA transcripts. The HTBI primer set served for first-round RT-PCR of the TCR CDR3. TCRdb independently ran MiXCR on the multiplex PCR reads; one entry per CDR3 protein. The sample has roughly 650,000 distinct CDR3 sequences; 15% to 20% are singletons. Sequences were obtained from blood. The receptor source for this set is a woman in her forties with Graves' ophthalmopathy.

This clonotype has at least ten counts. CDR3 in DNA: TGCAGTGCTAGAACAGTGAACACTGAAGCTTTCTTT. Residues: CSARTVNTEAFF. This chain uses TRBV20-1 with TRBJ1-1; D gene unclear. Trimming took 2 bases from V and 0 from J, leaving 4 bases between them. This CDR3 is built from 12 residues. Looked up from germline, CDR1 is DFQATT and CDR2 is SNEGSKA (reference sequence).

This clonotype was detected ten times or more. V is TRBV11-2 and J is TRBJ1-4; the D is unclear. The CDR3 length is 15 residues. CDR1 is SGHAT and CDR2 is FQNNGV in the germline V gene. The germline V and J ends were trimmed by 2 bases and 3 bases, with 10 bases remaining between them. CDR3 region: CASSLQGISNEKLFF. CDR3 DNA sequence: TGTGCCAGCAGCTTACAAGGAATATCTAATGAAAAACTGTTTTTT.

The table lists this clonotype with a few counts. This CDR3 is CASSSFITGAHSNQPQHF. In DNA, the CDR3 is TGTGCCAGCAGTTCATTTATAACCGGAGCTCATAGCAATCAGCCCCAGCATTTT. The chain has TRBV27 and TRBJ1-5; D is unclear. Germline assignment: CDR1 MNHEY and CDR2 SMNVEV (reference sequence). Deletions cut 4 bases from V and 0 bases from J, with 19 bases between. The CDR3 totals 18 residues.

This clonotype came up a few times. The gene calls are TRBV3-1 and TRBJ2-7; TRBD2 matches 14 bases. The V segment lost 4 bases and the J segment 0 bases; nucleotides outside the gene matches: 11. The length of the CDR3 is 19 residues. CDR1 and CDR2 (germline): LGHDT, YNNKEL (reference sequence). The CDR3, as DNA: TGTGCCAGCAGCCGCCGCCCCGGGACTAGCGGGGGAAGCTCCTACGAGCAGTACTTC. Protein product: CASSRRPGTSGGSSYEQYF.

This clonotype was seen more than once but under ten times. The chain is built from TRBV6-1 and TRBJ2-1; D could derive from TRBD1 or TRBD2 (6 bases each). The germline CDR1 and CDR2 sequences are MNHNS and SASEGT. Trimming removed 2 bases from V and 7 bases from J, with 12 bases in between. The CDR3 consists of 14 residues. The CDR3 loop reads CASSEWAGHNEQFF. CDR3 in DNA: TGTGCCAGCAGTGAATGGGCGGGACATAATGAGCAGTTCTTC.

Concerning this clonotype itself: A much larger clone lies one base from this, so it may be a read error. The chain is built from TRBV3-1 and TRBJ1-1, with D possibly matching TRBD1 (5 bases). From germline, CDR1 is LGHDT and CDR2 YNNKEL (reference sequence). This CDR3 has 14 amino acids. In DNA, the CDR3 is TGTGCCAGCCAAGTCCAAGGAGTGGACACTGGAGCTTTCTTT. It yields the protein CASQVQGVDTGAFF.